Given below is one T cell receptor (beta chain) in context. Seattle's enrolled individuals joined amid active infection and were then monitored longitudinally. The data are from a study of blood T cell repertoires in COVID-19. Study-wide background: The study drew acute and convalescent COVID-19 samples from the United States, Italy and Spain. Sources were T cells, B-cell-depleted T cells, or PBMCs; the material itself was cDNA or gDNA.

In the source study's methods: Amplified reference gene primers provided the basis for estimating nucleated cell counts. The protocol was immunoSEQ multiplex PCR, while the TCRdb copy is restricted to in-frame clones and leaves out a portion. V, J and clone size are taken as reported in that table, and D and trimming were inferred from the DNA itself. This sample has over 95,000 clones, with around 83% found just once. V was trimmed by 5 bases and J by 1 base, leaving 17 bases between them. Per germline, CDR1 SGHVS and CDR2 FNYEAQ. This CDR3 has 16 residues. The chain recombines TRBV7-6 with TRBJ1-1; D might be TRBD1 (6 bases). The specimen sequenced was peripheral blood. The receptor comes from a woman aged 55-69 years with COVID-19, enrolled during active disease. The CDR3 DNA is TGTGCCAGCAGCATCCCCCTGGGACACCAGAACACTGAAGCTTTCTTT. Protein product: CASSIPLGHQNTEAFF. The variable domain in full, with the rest retrieved from reference TRBV7-6 and TRBJ1-1, is GAGVSQSPRYKVTKRGQDVALRCDPISGHVSLYWYRQALGQGPEFLTYFNYEAQQDKSGLPNDRFSAERPEGSISTLTIQRTEQRDSAMYRCASSIPLGHQNTEAFFGQGTRLTVV.